The clone carrying this T cell receptor (beta chain) appeared a few times. Antigen specificity is unknown. Each of the CD4+ naive, central memory, regulatory and stem cell-like memory populations was sorted via CD45RO/CCR7/CD25/CD127/CD95/CD27. The data were obtained in a study of beta chain features in type 1 diabetes. The study reverse transcribed the entire isolated RNA, so it sequenced expressed TCRB transcripts. Repertoires were generated with immunoSEQ multiplex PCR, while TCRdb's copy carries only in-frame clones and drops some. The sample yields roughly 260,000 clones, 11% seen once. Study findings and constraints: Within each of all four CD4+ subsets, Type 1 diabetes patients had TCRB CDR3s that were moderately but significantly shorter.

This CDR3 has 13 residues. J gave up 5 bases and V 3 bases, and 1 base lay outside the gene matches. CDR1 and CDR2 (germline): MNHNY, SVGAGI (reference sequence). Specimen: naive CD4+ T cells from blood. The chain recombines TRBV6-6 with TRBJ2-4; the match to TRBD2 covers 7 bases. This clonotype originated in a man under 40 with type 1 diabetes. The CDR3 DNA is TGTGCCAGCAGTTATGGGGGGGAAAACATTCAGTACTTC. Translating it yields CASSYGGENIQYF.